This T cell receptor (beta chain) was retrieved from a study of identical twins. Whole-study findings and limits: Monozygotic twin pairs showed more out-of-frame TCR alpha sharing than models estimated.

This clonotype was seen only a few times. The antigen remains undetermined. TCRdb redid the calling of the 5' RACE reads with MiXCR, one entry per CDR3 protein. The table has 200,000 to 250,000 distinct CDR3 sequences, about 6.7% seen once. The V end was cut by 4 bases, the J end by 5 bases, with 12 bases between. Germline lookup yields CDR1 SEHNR and CDR2 FQNEAQ (reference sequence). The CDR3 is made up of 13 amino acids. These data also formed part of another study, on T cells expressing NK-cell markers. That work states: Four donors showed these clonotypes also leading the CD3+CD56-NKG2C+ fraction.

The TCR comes from a woman aged 18-29 years in good health. The source material was CD8+ T cells sorted from blood. The chain links TRBV7-9 to TRBJ2-7; tentative D call: TRBD2 (6 bases). CDR3 residues: CASSWTGEDEQYF. The DNA of the CDR3 is TGTGCCAGCAGCTGGACGGGGGAGGACGAGCAGTACTTC.